The rows below give T cell receptor beta chains drawn from one sample of a study of T cell responses to AZD1222 COVID-19 vaccine. The assay was immunoSEQ multiplex PCR, and TCRdb's table has in-frame clones only and misses some. The table includes about 110,000 clones, roughly 88% detected once. This specimen was peripheral blood, taken on day 0 of AZD1222 vaccination. These receptors originate from an adult in good health. CDR3s include the opening cysteine and the closing phenylalanine or tryptophan. A D gene is named only where the DNA matches it firmly. Rows may omit the clone size; those that give it use once, few, many or a size class.

d_call	v_call	j_call	clone_size	cdr3_nt	cdr3_aa
TRBD1	TRBV19	TRBJ1-5	once	TGTGCCAGTAGTATCCTAGGGGGCCTTAGCAATCAGCCCCAGCATTTT	CASSILGGLSNQPQHF
NA	TRBV9	TRBJ1-4	NA	TGTGCCAGCAGCCCCCGCAACGGGGAAAAACTGTTTTTT	CASSPRNGEKLFF
NA	TRBV18	TRBJ2-5	NA	TGTGCCAGCTCACCACCGTCACAGGAGGAGACCCAGTACTTC	CASSPPSQEETQYF
NA	TRBV6-5	TRBJ2-1	NA	TGTGCCAGCAGTTACTTAGCGGACGACAATGAGCAGTTCTTC	CASSYLADDNEQFF
NA	TRBV3-1/TRBV3-2	TRBJ1-2	NA	TGTGCCAGCAGCCAGGGGGCGAAAATGCATGGCTACACCTTC	CASSQGAKMHGYTF
NA	TRBV7-9	TRBJ2-5	NA	TGTGCCAGCAGCTTAGTAAGAGGGGGAACTAGTCTAGAGACCCAGTACTTC	CASSLVRGGTSLETQYF
TRBD1	TRBV5-6	TRBJ2-7	NA	TGTGCCAGCAGCTCGGGCCGAGGGACAGGGGGCTTCCACGAGCAGTACTTC	CASSSGRGTGGFHEQYF
TRBD1	TRBV2	TRBJ1-4	NA	TGTGCCAGCAGGGCGGGACAGGGAGTATTGTTTTTT	CASRAGQGVLFF
NA	TRBV9	TRBJ2-2	NA	TGTGCCAGCAGCGTAGGGCCCGGGGAGCTGTTTTTT	CASSVGPGELFF
NA	TRBV6-2/TRBV6-3	TRBJ2-3	NA	TGTGCCAGCAGTTACGGACAGTCTAGCACAGATACGCAGTATTTT	CASSYGQSSTDTQYF
TRBD1	TRBV19	TRBJ2-1	NA	TGTGCCAGTAGTGCGACGCCTCAGGGGGCGATCCACAATGAGCAGTTCTTC	CASSATPQGAIHNEQFF
NA	TRBV25-1	TRBJ1-1	NA	TGTGCCAGCAGTGCCCCGGGACAAGCAGGCACTGAAGCTTTCTTT	CASSAPGQAGTEAFF
TRBD1	TRBV5-8	TRBJ1-4	NA	TGTGCCACCCCCCGGGACAGGGAAGAAAAACTGTTTTTT	CATPRDREEKLFF
NA	TRBV11-3	TRBJ2-7	NA	TGTGCCAGCAGCTTTGGCCAGACCGGGGAGCAGTACTTC	CASSFGQTGEQYF
NA	TRBV2	TRBJ2-7	NA	TGTGCCAGCAGCGTACCGGGACCCTACGAGCAGTACTTC	CASSVPGPYEQYF
NA	TRBV30	TRBJ1-3	NA	TGTGCCTGGAGTGTAGAAGGGAACACCATATATTTT	CAWSVEGNTIYF
NA	TRBV15	TRBJ2-7	NA	TGTGCCACCAGCTTCGAAAGGGGTACGTACGAGCAGTACTTC	CATSFERGTYEQYF
TRBD2	TRBV2	TRBJ2-5	once	TGTGCCAGCAGTGAACGCCTAGCGGGGGAGACCCAGTACTTC	CASSERLAGETQYF
TRBD1	TRBV15	TRBJ1-2	NA	TGTGCCACCAGCCCGGACAGGAACTATGGCTACACCTTC	CATSPDRNYGYTF
TRBD2	TRBV13	TRBJ2-1	few	TGTGCCAGCAGCTTACGCGGGAGTCAGTTCTTC	CASSLRGSQFF
NA	TRBV2	TRBJ2-7	NA	TGTGCCAGCGCCTATAGGACCGCAACTCAGTACTTC	CASAYRTATQYF
NA	TRBV5-1	TRBJ2-1	NA	TGCGCCAGCAGCTTTGACATGAATGAGCAGTTCTTC	CASSFDMNEQFF
NA	TRBV7-3	TRBJ1-3	NA	TGTGCCAGCAGCTTAACAGGGTTTGGAAACACCATATATTTT	CASSLTGFGNTIYF